The 24 T cell receptor beta chains below all came from one sample that was sequenced in a study of CD4+ T cells in melanoma. TCRdb's table, derived via immunoSEQ multiplex PCR, lists solely in-frame clones and lacks some. The sample lists about 140,000 clones; over 90% were seen once. Every receptor here comes from a human donor with melanoma.

V usage is TRBV11-2 and J usage is TRBJ1-3, with D tentatively TRBD1 (5 bases). The CDR3 is made up of 18 amino acids. V lost 2 bases and J lost 0, with 17 bases in between. Germline V gene data show CDR1 as SGHAT and CDR2 as FQNNGV. The CDR3 DNA reads as TGTGCCAGCAGCTTAACGAGGGGAACAGCCGGCTCTGGAAACACCATATATTTT. This codes for CASSLTRGTAGSGNTIYF.

The chain links TRBV18 to TRBJ1-2; a weak D match, TRBD1 (6 bases). Germline CDR1 KGHSH, CDR2 LQKENI. The CDR3 totals 15 residues. Between the trimmed V and J ends, which lost 2 bases and 0 bases, there was a span of 10 bases. The CDR3 coding sequence is TGTGCCAGCTCACCAGGACAGCCCACTAACTATGGCTACACCTTC. Translated: CASSPGQPTNYGYTF.

The chain is built from TRBV5-4 and TRBJ1-2, with 11 nucleotides matching TRBD1. Trimming cost V 0 bases and J 5 bases; bases outside gene matches: 3. The germline V gene encodes CDR1 SGHNT and CDR2 YYREEE (reference sequence). The CDR3 is 15 amino acids. DNA for the CDR3: TGTGCCAGCAGCTTGGGGGGGACAGGGGGATATGGCTACACCTTC. Translating it yields CASSLGGTGGYGYTF.

The chain combines TRBV6-6 with TRBJ2-4, with TRBD1 matching 10 bases. CDR3 length: 16 residues. With 1 base clipped from V and 6 bases from J, the junction kept 6 bases outside the gene matches. CDR1 and CDR2 from the germline V gene are MNHNY and SVGAGI (reference sequence). CDR3 nucleotides: TGTGCCAGCAGTTACTACACCGGGACAGGGGTAAACATTCAGTACTTC. Amino acid sequence: CASSYYTGTGVNIQYF.

The chain uses TRBV10-3 and TRBJ1-5, with D uncertain. The CDR3 contains 14 residues. The V gene's germline CDR1 is ENHRY and CDR2 SYGVKD. Trimming left V 6 bases short and J 0 bases short, with 9 bases between. CDR3: CAISEAPSNQPQHF. Written as DNA, the CDR3 is TGTGCCATCAGCGAAGCACCTAGCAATCAGCCCCAGCATTTT.

This chain connects TRBV5-6 to TRBJ1-3, with a possible D match to TRBD1 (5 bases). CDR1 SGHDT and CDR2 YYEEEE come from the germline V gene. The CDR3 sequence is 14 residues long. V was trimmed by 0 bases and J by 8 bases, leaving 12 bases between them. The CDR3 DNA is TGTGCCAGCAGCTTGGTGGGACCCCGGGACACCATATATTTT. It specifies CASSLVGPRDTIYF.

The gene calls are TRBV4-2 and TRBJ1-3; no clear D. Trimming cost V 0 bases and J 1 base, with 16 bases left between them. Germline CDR1 LGHNA, CDR2 YNFKEQ. The CDR3 has 18 residues. The CDR3 is CASSQDSVQADSGNTIYF. The CDR3 DNA reads as TGTGCCAGCAGCCAAGATAGCGTCCAGGCCGATTCTGGAAACACCATATATTTT.

This rearrangement joins TRBV6-5 to TRBJ2-7, with TRBD1 as a possible D gene (6 bases). The ends were cut back, 0 bases at V and 7 bases at J, with 10 bases in the middle. The CDR3 runs to 13 residues. Looked up from germline, CDR1 is MNHEY and CDR2 is SVGAGI. DNA for the CDR3: TGTGCCAGCAGTTACTCTCACCAGGGGGAGCAGTACTTC. This sequence encodes CASSYSHQGEQYF.

Comment on this clone: At one end, the junction sequence differs from germline, possibly due to a read error. This chain uses TRBV10-2 with TRBJ2-1; D gene ambiguous. The V gene's germline CDR1 is WSHSY and CDR2 SAAADI. This CDR3 has 12 amino acids. CDR3 in amino acids: CASSSDGERLLF. The CDR3 DNA is TGCGCCAGCAGCTCGGATGGGGAACGACTGCTCTTC.

This rearrangement joins TRBV19 to TRBJ1-5; unclear D gene. V shed 5 bases and J shed 11 bases, with 16 bases lying between them. This CDR3 contains 13 residues. The germline V gene has CDR1 LNHDA and CDR2 SQIVND (reference sequence). The CDR3 bases are TGTGCCAGTAGTTTCACCCCAGCCCTATCCCAGCATTTT. This encodes CASSFTPALSQHF.

The chain carries TRBV6-6 and TRBJ1-1; D might be TRBD1 (6 bases). The CDR3 contains 13 residues. From germline, CDR1 is MNHNY and CDR2 SVGAGI (reference sequence). Trimming cost V 7 bases and J 5 bases, with 14 bases left between them. Here the CDR3 DNA reads TGTGCCAGCATAAGGGGGGCTAAGACTGAAGCTTTCTTT. It translates to CASIRGAKTEAFF.

V and J are TRBV27 and TRBJ2-3, with no clear D. The germline V gene has CDR1 MNHEY and CDR2 SMNVEV (reference sequence). The CDR3 contains 16 residues. V lost 5 bases to trimming and J lost 0 bases, with 15 bases between them. CDR3 region: CASSLLLAPSTDTQYF. The CDR3 DNA reads TGTGCCAGCAGTCTATTACTGGCTCCTAGCACAGATACGCAGTATTTT.

The chain is built from TRBV5-1 and TRBJ2-7; D is tentatively TRBD1 or TRBD2 (5 bases each). This CDR3 contains 16 residues. Trimming took 4 bases from V and 5 from J, leaving 22 bases between them. From germline, CDR1 is SGHRS and CDR2 YFSETQ. As DNA, the CDR3 is TGCGCCAGCAGCCCCGGGGCCTTCGGGATGGATGACGAGCAGTACTTC. It is translated as CASSPGAFGMDDEQYF.

V usage is TRBV5-4 and J usage is TRBJ2-5; the D gene is possibly TRBD1 (5 bases). Trimming took off 0 bases at V and 4 bases at J, with 16 bases between the two ends. Germline assignment: CDR1 SGHNT and CDR2 YYREEE (reference sequence). This CDR3 comprises 16 residues. The CDR3 region has the DNA TGTGCCAGCAGCTTGGCTCACAGGTACTCGGGAGAGACCCAGTACTTC. This encodes CASSLAHRYSGETQYF.

The chain carries TRBV7-9 and TRBJ2-5; 8 bases map to TRBD1. The germline gives CDR1 SEHNR, CDR2 FQNEAQ (reference sequence). V shed 5 bases, J shed 4 bases, and the junction held 12 bases outside the gene matches. The CDR3 covers 16 residues. The CDR3, as DNA: TGTGCCAGCAGCAAAGGACAGGGAACAGTTCGAGAGACCCAGTACTTC. Its protein product is CASSKGQGTVRETQYF.

The chain is built from TRBV5-1 and TRBJ1-1; D gene unclear. The CDR3 consists of 13 residues. Trimming removed 2 bases at V and 5 bases at J, with 10 bases between. Germline assignment: CDR1 SGHRS and CDR2 YFSETQ. In DNA, the CDR3 is TGCGCCAGCAGCTTTTTTTTCGGAACTGAAGCTTTCTTT. As protein: CASSFFFGTEAFF.

V usage is TRBV4-2 and J usage is TRBJ2-1, with 16 nucleotides matching TRBD2. Germline trimming cut 4 bases from V and 7 bases from J; bases unmatched to any gene: 7. Germline assignment: CDR1 LGHNA and CDR2 YNFKEQ. The CDR3 is 17 residues long. Here the CDR3 DNA reads TGTGCCAGCAGCCTTGGGACTAGCGGGGGGGCTCTAAATGAGCAGTTCTTC. This sequence encodes CASSLGTSGGALNEQFF.

J is TRBJ2-5 and V is TRBV4-1, with D perhaps matching TRBD2 (6 bases). The CDR3 extends over 17 amino acids. Between the trimmed V and J ends, which lost 0 bases and 0 bases, there was a span of 14 bases. The germline V gene encodes CDR1 MGHRA and CDR2 YSYEKL. For the CDR3, the DNA is TGCGCCAGCAGCCAAGAAGCTCGCGGGATGTACCAAGAGACCCAGTACTTC. Protein sequence: CASSQEARGMYQETQYF.

This chain connects TRBV2 to TRBJ2-7; D is ambiguous. The CDR3 extends over 11 amino acids. V gave up 2 bases and J gave up 6 bases, with 5 bases separating them. The germline CDR1 and CDR2 sequences are SNHLY and FYNNEI. This CDR3 reads CASSEYGEQYF. CDR3 sequence (DNA): TGTGCCAGCAGTGAATATGGCGAGCAGTACTTC. Drawing the rest from reference TRBV2 and TRBJ2-7, the complete variable domain is EPEVTQTPSHQVTQMGQEVILRCVPISNHLYFYWYRQILGQKVEFLVSFYNNEISEKSEIFDDQFSVERPDGSNFTLKIRSTKLEDSAMYFCASSEYGEQYFGPGTRLTVT.

This clone has only a few counts. This chain connects TRBV29-1 to TRBJ2-7, with 9 bases lining up with TRBD1. Germline CDR1 and CDR2: SQVTM and ANQGSEA. Trimming at V came to 7 bases and at J to 4 bases, leaving 5 bases not matched to a gene. This CDR3 is 12 amino acids long. The CDR3 is CSGGTGLYEQYF. The CDR3 region has the DNA TGCAGCGGAGGGACAGGGTTGTACGAGCAGTACTTC.

The J gene is TRBJ1-2, the V gene TRBV6-6; D is unresolved. Per germline, CDR1 MNHNY and CDR2 SVGAGI (reference sequence). The CDR3 spans 12 residues. V gave up 7 bases and J gave up 8 bases, with 14 bases separating them. CDR3 coding DNA: TGTGCCAGCAACCGGGCCGACGTGGGCTACACCTTC. Translating gives CASNRADVGYTF.

The chain recombines TRBV6-5 with TRBJ2-3; 9 bases agree with TRBD1. V lost 7 bases and J lost 1; bases outside the gene matches: 3. This CDR3 is built from 14 residues. Germline V CDR1 and CDR2: MNHEY, SVGAGI. CDR3 bases: TGTGCCAGCAACAGACAGGGGGGCACAGATACGCAGTATTTT. Translating gives CASNRQGGTDTQYF.

This clone has only one observation. The chain couples TRBV10-3 to TRBJ2-7; a possible D gene is TRBD2 (6 bases). Trimming pared 6 bases from V and 0 bases from J, leaving 15 bases between. CDR3 length: 15 residues. The germline gives CDR1 ENHRY, CDR2 SYGVKD. DNA for the CDR3: TGTGCCATCAGCCGCGGGACGGATAGCTCCTACGAGCAGTACTTC. Its translation: CAISRGTDSSYEQYF.

The CDR3 region has the DNA TGCGCCAGCAGCTTGGGGGGAGGGGGACTAGGGAGTGATGAGCAGTTCTTC. This codes for CASSLGGGGLGSDEQFF. V is TRBV5-1 and J is TRBJ2-1; 8 nucleotides line up with TRBD2. The V segment lost 0 bases and the J segment 8 bases; nucleotides outside the gene matches: 13. CDR3 length: 17 amino acids. The V gene's germline CDR1 is SGHRS and CDR2 YFSETQ.